This TCR beta chain was sequenced for a study of CXCR3-negative and CXCR3-positive naive CD8 T cells. As concerns this clonotype: Its antigen is currently unknown.

Preparation of TRB cDNA libraries relied on 5' RACE carrying UMI labels. TCRdb reprocessed the 5' RACE reads, with one entry per CDR3 protein and no DNA. The data include 150,000 or so distinct CDR3 sequences; the top ten clones carry approximately 0.51%. Study-level points and caveats: Similarly elevated diversity marked both naive subsets, with memory CD8+ cells showing far lower diversity. Post-cryopreservation CXCR3 expression was partly diminished, and the bulk of assays employed fresh PBMCs.

The CDR3 sequence is 13 residues long. The V gene's germline CDR1 is LNHNV and CDR2 YYDKDF (reference sequence). The sequence was obtained from a human donor in good health. Some clones in this sample may be carry-over from other donors' samples. Sequencing used naive CXCR3- CD8+ T cells from blood. Subset indicated: CD45RO-CCR7+CD27+CD95- naive CD8+ T cells lacking CXCR3 (TNR3-). This sequence joins TRBV15 and TRBJ1-5. The chain's CDR3 is CATSFSYNQPQHF.